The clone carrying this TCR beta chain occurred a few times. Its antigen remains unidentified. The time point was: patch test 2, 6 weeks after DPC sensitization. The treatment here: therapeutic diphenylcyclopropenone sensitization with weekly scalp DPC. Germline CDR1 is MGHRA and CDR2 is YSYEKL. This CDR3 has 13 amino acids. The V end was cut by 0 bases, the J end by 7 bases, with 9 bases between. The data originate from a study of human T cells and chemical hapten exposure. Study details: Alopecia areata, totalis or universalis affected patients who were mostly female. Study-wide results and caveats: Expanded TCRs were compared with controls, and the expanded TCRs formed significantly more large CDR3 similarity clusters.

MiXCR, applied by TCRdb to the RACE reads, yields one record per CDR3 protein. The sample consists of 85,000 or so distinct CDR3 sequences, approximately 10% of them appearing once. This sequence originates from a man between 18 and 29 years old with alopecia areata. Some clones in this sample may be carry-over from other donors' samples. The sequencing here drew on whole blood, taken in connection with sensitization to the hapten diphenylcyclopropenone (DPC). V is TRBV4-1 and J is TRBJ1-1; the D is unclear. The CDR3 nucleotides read TGCGCCAGCAGCCAAGATAGGACCTATGAAGCTTTCTTT. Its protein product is CASSQDRTYEAFF.